This TCR beta chain was sequenced in a study of T cells in Graves' hyperthyroidism and ophthalmopathy. Amplification targeted TCR beta CDR3 regions from RNA transcripts. An initial round of RT-PCR targeting the TCR CDR3 relied on the HTBI primer set. TCRdb recomputed calls from the multiplex PCR reads with MiXCR, one row per CDR3 protein. Among just under 750,000 distinct CDR3 sequences listed, about a third were seen once. Study-level points and caveats: Stable hyperthyroidism was told apart from ophthalmopathy by a model built on 13 V-J features.

Turning to this clonotype: What it binds is unknown.

Absence of ophthalmopathy progression within 18 months defined stable Graves' hyperthyroidism. Recently diagnosed hyperthyroidism of less than 2 months' duration affected patients aged 18 to 65. The PBMCs were sourced from fresh peripheral blood (around 10 ml). This clonotype was obtained from a woman in her forties with Graves' hyperthyroidism. The sample taken for sequencing was blood.

CDR3: CASSLGSAVQETQYF. In nucleotides, the CDR3 is TGTGCCAGCAGCTTAGGTTCGGCGGTTCAAGAGACCCAGTACTTC. The rearrangement links TRBV11-3 to TRBJ2-5; no clear D gene. Per germline, CDR1 SGHNT and CDR2 YENEEA. V was trimmed by 1 base and J by 2 bases, leaving 11 bases between them. This CDR3 has 15 residues.